This entry lists 27 T cell receptor beta chains sequenced from one sample in a study of identical twins. MiXCR, run by TCRdb on the 5' RACE reads, gives a single entry per CDR3 protein. The sample shows more than 600,000 distinct CDR3 sequences, 18% of them seen only once. This same sample was also taken into another study, of T cells expressing NK-cell markers.

The source material was PBMCs. The receptors derive from a woman aged 18-30 years in good health.

This chain links TRBV11-2 with TRBJ2-5; 14 positions agree with TRBD2. With 5 bases clipped from V and 5 bases from J, the junction kept 10 bases outside the gene matches. CDR3 length equals 17 residues. Per germline, CDR1 SGHAT and CDR2 FQNNGV. The CDR3 nucleotides read TGTGCCAGCAGCCCAGGGACTAGCGGGAGAGTAGGGGAGACCCAGTACTTC. Its translation is CASSPGTSGRVGETQYF. Full variable domain (outside the CDR3, taken from reference TRBV11-2 and TRBJ2-5): EAGVAQSPRYKIIEKRQSVAFWCNPISGHATLYWYQQILGQGPKLLIQFQNNGVVDDSQLPKDRFSAERLKGVDSTLKIQPAKLEDSAVYLCASSPGTSGRVGETQYFGPGTRLLVL.

This chain links TRBV20-1 with TRBJ2-7; 9 bases match TRBD1. Trimming at V came to 6 bases and at J to 6 bases, leaving 6 bases not matched to a gene. The CDR3 has 12 residues. Germline V gives CDR1 DFQATT, CDR2 SNEGSKA (reference sequence). The CDR3: CSAGTGNREQYF. The CDR3 region has the DNA TGCAGTGCCGGGACAGGGAACCGCGAGCAGTACTTC.

This clonotype has just one count. The chain recombines TRBV5-1 with TRBJ2-7, with TRBD2 identical over 13 bases. The CDR3 covers 14 residues. CDR1 and CDR2 (germline): SGHRS, YFSETQ. V gave up 4 bases and J gave up 9 bases; unmatched junction bases: 7. CDR3 in amino acids: CASSQTSGRAGQYF. CDR3 in DNA: TGCGCCAGCAGCCAAACTAGCGGGAGGGCAGGGCAGTACTTC.

Many counts were recorded for this clonotype. The chain combines TRBV6-1 with TRBJ1-5; D is possibly TRBD1 (6 bases). Germline V gene data show CDR1 as MNHNS and CDR2 as SASEGT. V lost 5 bases to trimming and J lost 4 bases, with 12 bases between them. This CDR3 spans 14 amino acids. CDR3 amino acids: CASSLRRGNQPQHF. The CDR3 DNA follows: TGTGCCAGCAGTCTTAGGAGGGGGAATCAGCCCCAGCATTTT.

This clonotype appeared many times. This chain links TRBV6-5 with TRBJ1-5; D gene unclear. The CDR3 has 13 residues. Trimming took 2 bases from V and 0 from J, leaving 2 bases between them. Per the germline V gene, CDR1 is MNHEY and CDR2 is SVGAGI. CDR3: CASSYSSNQPQHF. The CDR3 nucleotides are TGTGCCAGCAGTTACAGTAGCAATCAGCCCCAGCATTTT.

In this sample, this clonotype turned up a few times. The gene calls are TRBV6-2 or TRBV6-3 and TRBJ1-5, with 8 positions matching TRBD1. Germline V CDR1 and CDR2: MNHEY, SVGEGT. CDR3 size: 15 residues. The J segment lost 6 bases and the V segment lost 6 bases, leaving 10 bases of the junction unmatched. The CDR3 protein is CASSRPGQGTQPQHF. CDR3 DNA: TGTGCCAGCAGCCGCCCCGGACAGGGTACTCAGCCCCAGCATTTT.

This clonotype has just a few counts. This chain joins TRBV7-9 and TRBJ2-7; a possible D gene is TRBD1 (6 bases). The CDR3 consists of 14 residues. Trimming shortened V by 3 bases and J by 3 bases, and 12 bases separated the two germline ends. Germline CDR1 reads SEHNR; CDR2 reads FQNEAQ (reference sequence). Here the CDR3 DNA reads TGTGCCAGCAGCTTGCCTGGACAGAGCTACGAGCAGTACTTC. It is translated as CASSLPGQSYEQYF.

This chain joins TRBV4-1 and TRBJ2-3; D gene ambiguous. Germline-derived CDR1 and CDR2 are MGHRA and YSYEKL. Trimming stripped 1 base from V and 7 bases from J, with 6 bases between. There are 12 residues in the CDR3. CDR3 protein: CASSQVGNTQYF. In DNA, the CDR3 is TGCGCCAGCAGCCAAGTAGGGAATACGCAGTATTTT.

The V gene is TRBV18, the J gene TRBJ2-1; 7 bases are a match to TRBD2. V lost 1 base to trimming and J lost 7 bases; unmatched junction nucleotides: 7. This CDR3 contains 15 residues. Germline lookup yields CDR1 KGHSH and CDR2 LQKENI. The CDR3 region has the DNA TGTGCCAGCTCACCACTTAGCGGGTTTGGAAATGAGCAGTTCTTC. Its translation is CASSPLSGFGNEQFF.

The chain is built from TRBV6-1 and TRBJ2-7, with TRBD2 identical over 9 bases. The CDR3 is made up of 15 amino acids. Germline loops: CDR1 MNHNS, CDR2 SASEGT. V gave up 7 bases and J gave up 2 bases; unmatched junction bases: 9. CDR3 DNA: TGTGCCAGCACCACCGGGACTAGCTTCCCCTACGAGCAGTACTTC. It yields the protein CASTTGTSFPYEQYF.

V is TRBV11-2 and J is TRBJ2-2; D is perhaps TRBD2 (5 bases). The CDR3 contains 12 residues. V was trimmed by 5 bases and J by 10 bases, leaving 11 bases between them. Germline CDR1 is SGHAT and CDR2 is FQNNGV. For the CDR3, the DNA is TGTGCCAGCAGCCCAACTAGGCTGGAGCTGTTTTTT. It is translated as CASSPTRLELFF.

The CDR3 here is CSARAERGYTDTQYF. The CDR3 bases are TGCAGTGCTAGAGCTGAGCGGGGCTACACAGATACGCAGTATTTT. The rearrangement uses TRBV20-1 and TRBJ2-3; 7 bases align to TRBD2. Trimming removed 1 base from V and 2 bases from J; junction bases left unmatched: 6. Germline V gives CDR1 DFQATT, CDR2 SNEGSKA (reference sequence). This CDR3 comprises 15 residues.

The V and J genes are TRBV5-1 and TRBJ1-6; a weak D match, TRBD1 (6 bases). Germline values: CDR1 SGHRS, CDR2 YFSETQ. Trimming took 0 bases from V and 10 from J, leaving 8 bases between them. The CDR3 extends over 13 amino acids. CDR3 nucleotide sequence: TGCGCCAGCAGCTTGGGACAGGACTCACCCCTCCACTTT. Protein product: CASSLGQDSPLHF.

The V gene is TRBV6-1, the J gene TRBJ2-7; 9 bases map to TRBD2. There are 16 residues in the CDR3. J gave up 2 bases and V 5 bases, and 10 bases lay outside the gene matches. Germline V gives CDR1 MNHNS, CDR2 SASEGT. CDR3 residues: CASSRSSGGRTYEQYF. In nucleotides, the CDR3 is TGTGCCAGCAGTCGTTCGAGCGGGGGGCGAACCTACGAGCAGTACTTC.

This clonotype was seen a few times. This CDR3 reads CSVDQGAGELFF. The CDR3 DNA reads TGCAGCGTTGATCAGGGGGCCGGGGAGCTGTTTTTT. The rearrangement links TRBV29-1 to TRBJ2-2, with TRBD1 identical over 7 bases. Germline loops: CDR1 SQVTM, CDR2 ANQGSEA. V shed 3 bases, J shed 6 bases, and the junction held 1 base outside the gene matches. The CDR3 sequence is 12 residues long.

J is TRBJ1-2 and V is TRBV5-1; 7 nucleotides match TRBD1. The CDR3 runs 16 residues. V shed 0 bases, J shed 4 bases, and the junction held 9 bases outside the gene matches. From germline, CDR1 is SGHRS and CDR2 YFSETQ. In DNA form, the CDR3 reads TGCGCCAGCAGCTTGGGACAGGGTATGGCAATCTATGGCTACACCTTC. It specifies CASSLGQGMAIYGYTF.

This clonotype was counted a few times. The chain carries TRBV7-2 and TRBJ1-1, with TRBD1 as a possible D gene (6 bases). The V and J ends lost 1 base and 10 bases respectively, with 10 bases between them. This CDR3 contains 12 residues. Germline assignment: CDR1 SGHTA and CDR2 FQGNSA. CDR3 amino acids: CASSLGGGIAFF. The DNA for the CDR3 is TGTGCCAGCAGCTTAGGAGGGGGAATAGCTTTCTTT.

V usage is TRBV30 and J usage is TRBJ2-2, with D possibly matching TRBD2 (6 bases). V shed 3 bases and J shed 6 bases, with 8 bases lying between them. The CDR3 contains 12 residues. CDR1 is GTSNPN and CDR2 is SVGIG in the germline V gene (reference sequence). CDR3 nucleotides: TGTGCCTGGAGCCCGGGGGCCGGGGAGCTGTTTTTT. Its protein is CAWSPGAGELFF. Supplemented by reference TRBV30 and TRBJ2-2, the full variable domain reads SQTIHQWPATLVQPVGSPLSLECTVEGTSNPNLYWYRQAAGRGLQLLFYSVGIGQISSEVPQNLSASRPQDRQFILSSKKLLLSDSGFYLCAWSPGAGELFFGEGSRLTVL.

In this sample, this clonotype turned up a few times. The chain carries TRBV12-3 or TRBV12-4 and TRBJ1-3, with unresolved D. The ends were cut back, 3 bases at V and 2 bases at J, with 11 bases in the middle. This CDR3 has 15 amino acids. The CDR3 DNA reads as TGTGCCAGCAGTTTCGCAAGAACCACTGGAAACACCATATATTTT. It is translated as CASSFARTTGNTIYF.

The chain is built from TRBV12-3 or TRBV12-4 and TRBJ2-2, with 9 positions matching TRBD1. The CDR3 is 15 amino acids. V was pared by 5 bases and J by 5 bases, with 6 bases of the junction left unmatched. The CDR3 coding sequence is TGTGCCAGCAGTCCCGGACAGGGGAAGACCGGGGAGCTGTTTTTT. Its protein product is CASSPGQGKTGELFF.

This clonotype was counted between two and nine times. The CDR3 region has the DNA TGCAGCGTTGGAACGGCCACAGATACGCAGTATTTT. Translated, it gives CSVGTATDTQYF. This chain links TRBV29-1 with TRBJ2-3; D gene ambiguous. The CDR3 has 12 residues. V was pared by 4 bases and J by 2 bases, with 7 bases between. CDR1 is SQVTM, CDR2 ANQGSEA, per germline.

The chain is built from TRBV20-1 and TRBJ1-1, with D maybe TRBD1 (5 bases). Germline assignment: CDR1 DFQATT and CDR2 SNEGSKA (reference sequence). This CDR3 has 15 residues. Trimming took off 3 bases at V and 1 base at J, with 15 bases between the two ends. CDR3 bases: TGCAGTGCTAGGTATTTCGGAGGGACGAACACTGAAGCTTTCTTT. Translating gives CSARYFGGTNTEAFF.

CDR3 region: CASRYRLAGDTGELFF. As DNA, the CDR3 is TGCGCCAGCCGATATAGACTAGCGGGAGACACCGGGGAGCTGTTTTTT. This chain uses TRBV4-3 with TRBJ2-2; 12 bases map to TRBD2. Germline lookup yields CDR1 LGHNA and CDR2 YSLEER. Germline trimming cut 8 bases from V and 3 bases from J; bases unmatched to any gene: 7. The CDR3 spans 16 residues.

This clonotype came up a few times. The genes are TRBV20-1 and TRBJ1-2; D ambiguous. Germline V gene lookup returns CDR1 DFQATT and CDR2 SNEGSKA (reference sequence). Trimming took off 4 bases at V and 3 bases at J, with 6 bases between the two ends. This CDR3 region has 11 residues. CDR3 coding DNA: TGCAGTGCTAACGCAGACTATGGCTACACCTTC. It specifies CSANADYGYTF.

This clonotype was counted many times. The chain links TRBV10-3 to TRBJ2-7; TRBD2 might be the D (6 bases). Trimming left V 0 bases short and J 0 bases short, with 6 bases between. Per the germline V gene, CDR1 is ENHRY and CDR2 is SYGVKD. The CDR3 is 14 residues long. The DNA for the CDR3 is TGTGCCATCAGTGAGTCCGGGAGCTCCTACGAGCAGTACTTC. It encodes CAISESGSSYEQYF.

The table lists this clonotype with a few counts. V usage is TRBV6-1 and J usage is TRBJ2-1; D is possibly TRBD1 (6 bases). The CDR3 sequence is 15 residues long. The V and J ends lost 7 bases and 6 bases respectively, with 19 bases between them. Germline-derived CDR1 and CDR2 are MNHNS and SASEGT. DNA of the CDR3: TGTGCCAGCACCAGAAACAGGGAAGGGGGCAATGAGCAGTTCTTC. Amino acids: CASTRNREGGNEQFF.

The chain couples TRBV5-1 to TRBJ2-7, with D perhaps TRBD1 or TRBD2 (6 bases each). The CDR3 has 13 amino acids. CDR1 SGHRS and CDR2 YFSETQ come from the germline V gene. Trimming shortened V by 3 bases and J by 5 bases, and 12 bases separated the two germline ends. The chain's CDR3 is CASSYGGPDEQYF. In DNA form, the CDR3 reads TGCGCCAGCAGCTATGGGGGGCCAGACGAGCAGTACTTC.